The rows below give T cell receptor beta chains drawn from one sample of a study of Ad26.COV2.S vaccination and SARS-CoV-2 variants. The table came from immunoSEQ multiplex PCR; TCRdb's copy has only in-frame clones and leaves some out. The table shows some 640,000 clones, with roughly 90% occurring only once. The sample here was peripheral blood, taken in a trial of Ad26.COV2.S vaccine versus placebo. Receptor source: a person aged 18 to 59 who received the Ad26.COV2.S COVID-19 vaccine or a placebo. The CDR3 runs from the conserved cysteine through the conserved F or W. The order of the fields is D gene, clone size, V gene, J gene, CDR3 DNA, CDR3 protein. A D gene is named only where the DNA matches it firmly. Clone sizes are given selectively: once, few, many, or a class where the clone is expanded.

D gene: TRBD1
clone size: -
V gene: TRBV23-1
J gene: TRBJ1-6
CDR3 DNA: TGCGCCAGCACCTGGTGTTTACGGGACAGGTCTTCACCCCTCCACTTT
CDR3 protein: CASTWCLRDRSSPLHF

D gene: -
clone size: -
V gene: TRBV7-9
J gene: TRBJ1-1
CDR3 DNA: TGTGCCAGCAGCTTCTCCTCCACTGAAGCTTTCTTT
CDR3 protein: CASSFSSTEAFF

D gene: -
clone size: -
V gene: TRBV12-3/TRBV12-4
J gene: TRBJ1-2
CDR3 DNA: TGTGCCAGCAGTTTCGACAGAAACTATGGCTACACCTTC
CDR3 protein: CASSFDRNYGYTF

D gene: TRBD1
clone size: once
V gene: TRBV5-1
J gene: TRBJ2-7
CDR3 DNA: TGCGCCAGCAGCTTGGAACCGGGACAGGCCTACGAGCAGTACTTC
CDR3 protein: CASSLEPGQAYEQYF

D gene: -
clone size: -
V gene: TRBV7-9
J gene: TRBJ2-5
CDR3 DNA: TGTGCCAGCAGCGCTAAAGAGACCCAGTACTTC
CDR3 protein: CASSAKETQYF

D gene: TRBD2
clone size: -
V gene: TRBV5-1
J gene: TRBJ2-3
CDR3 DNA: TGCGCCAGCAGCTTGTGGCAGCGGGGGGCAGATACGCAGTATTTT
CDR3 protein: CASSLWQRGADTQYF

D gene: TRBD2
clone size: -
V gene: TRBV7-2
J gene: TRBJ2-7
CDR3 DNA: TGTGCTACAGCCGGCGGGGGCTCCTACGAGCAGTACTTC
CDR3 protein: CATAGGGSYEQYF

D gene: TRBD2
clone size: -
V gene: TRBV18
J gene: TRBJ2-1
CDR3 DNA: TGTGCCAGCTCACCTAGCGGGAGCTACAATGAGCAGTTCTTC
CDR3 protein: CASSPSGSYNEQFF

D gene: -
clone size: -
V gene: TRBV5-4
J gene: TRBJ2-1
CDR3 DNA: TGTGCCAGCAGCTTAGCGGGTCTCTCCTACAATGAGCAGTTCTTC
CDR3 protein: CASSLAGLSYNEQFF

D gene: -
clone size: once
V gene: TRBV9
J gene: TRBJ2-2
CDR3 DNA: TGTGCCAGCAGCGCCACGACTAGCACCGGGGAGCTGTTTTTT
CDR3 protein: CASSATTSTGELFF

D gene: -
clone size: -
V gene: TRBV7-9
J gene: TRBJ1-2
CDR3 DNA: TGTGCCAGCAGCCTAGGTGCCGGGGGGGCCATAGAAAGCAACTATGGCTACACCTTC
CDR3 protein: CASSLGAGGAIESNYGYTF

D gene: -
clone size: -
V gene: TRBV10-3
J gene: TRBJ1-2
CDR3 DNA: TGTGCCACGGGGTCGGGACCGAACTATGGCTACACCTTC
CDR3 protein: CATGSGPNYGYTF

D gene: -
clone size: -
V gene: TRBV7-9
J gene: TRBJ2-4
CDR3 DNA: TGTGCCAGCACCTCCCCCAAAAACATTCAGTACTTC
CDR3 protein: CASTSPKNIQYF

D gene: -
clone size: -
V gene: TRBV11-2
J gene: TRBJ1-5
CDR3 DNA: TGTGCCAGCAGCTGCCGGGGATATCAGCCCCAGCATTTT
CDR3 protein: CASSCRGYQPQHF

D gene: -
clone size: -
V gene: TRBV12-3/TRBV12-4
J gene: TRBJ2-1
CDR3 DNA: TGTGCCAGCAGTTTACGGGACCCCGAGCAGTTCTTC
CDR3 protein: CASSLRDPEQFF

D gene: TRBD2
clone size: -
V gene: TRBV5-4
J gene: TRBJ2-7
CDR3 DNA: TGTGCCAGCAGCTTGTCCGGGACTAGCGGGAGGGCCCAGTACTTC
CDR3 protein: CASSLSGTSGRAQYF

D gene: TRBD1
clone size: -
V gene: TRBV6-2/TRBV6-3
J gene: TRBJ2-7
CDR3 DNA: TGTGCCAGCAGTCGCACAGGGGCAGGGTTCTACGAGCAGTACTTC
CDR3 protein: CASSRTGAGFYEQYF

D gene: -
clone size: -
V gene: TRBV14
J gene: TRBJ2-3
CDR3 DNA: TGTGCCAGCAGCCAAGTCAGGGCAAATACGCAGTATTTT
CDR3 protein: CASSQVRANTQYF

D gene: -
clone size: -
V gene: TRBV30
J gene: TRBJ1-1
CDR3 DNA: TGTGCCTGGGTCGGCACGGGTGAAGCTTTCTTT
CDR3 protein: CAWVGTGEAFF

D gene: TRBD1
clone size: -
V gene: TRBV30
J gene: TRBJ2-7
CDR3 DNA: TGTGCCTGGACTTCCGGGACAGGGTACGAGCAGTACTTC
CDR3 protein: CAWTSGTGYEQYF

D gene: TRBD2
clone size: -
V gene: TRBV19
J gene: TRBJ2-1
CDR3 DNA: TGTGCCAGTAGTATAAAGGTACTAGCGGGGAGCTCCTACAATGAGCAGTTCTTC
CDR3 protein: CASSIKVLAGSSYNEQFF

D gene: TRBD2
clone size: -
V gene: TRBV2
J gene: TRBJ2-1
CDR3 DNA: TGTGCCAGCAGTGAACGGACTAGCATGGGCAATGAGCAGTTCTTC
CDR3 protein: CASSERTSMGNEQFF

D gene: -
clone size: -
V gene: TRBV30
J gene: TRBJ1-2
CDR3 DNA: TGTGCCTGGCATAGGGTCGGGGAGGGCTACACCTTC
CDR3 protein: CAWHRVGEGYTF

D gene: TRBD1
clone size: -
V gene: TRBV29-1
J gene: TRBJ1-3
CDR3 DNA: TGCAGCGTTGCAGGGGGCGCAGTTGGAAACACCATATATTTT
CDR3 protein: CSVAGGAVGNTIYF

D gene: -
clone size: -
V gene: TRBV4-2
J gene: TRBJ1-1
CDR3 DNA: TGTGCCAGCAGCCCGGATTGGAACACTGAAGCTTTCTTT
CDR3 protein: CASSPDWNTEAFF

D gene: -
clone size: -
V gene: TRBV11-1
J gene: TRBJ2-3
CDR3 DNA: TGTGCCAGCAGCTTAGCGGGCGGGGGCCAGGTAGATACGCAGTATTTT
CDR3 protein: CASSLAGGGQVDTQYF

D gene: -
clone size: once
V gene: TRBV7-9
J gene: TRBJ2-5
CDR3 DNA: TGTGCCAGCAGCTTAGCTGGGGGGCGCGCGGAGACCCAGTACTTC
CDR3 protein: CASSLAGGRAETQYF

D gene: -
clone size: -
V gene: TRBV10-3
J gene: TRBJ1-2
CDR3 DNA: TGTGCCATCAGTGAGGCAGGGCTGAGTCTCTATGGCTACACCTTC
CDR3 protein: CAISEAGLSLYGYTF

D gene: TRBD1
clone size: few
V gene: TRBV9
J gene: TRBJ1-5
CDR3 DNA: TGTGCCAGCAGCGAAGGACAGGGGGCTGAGCCCCAGCATTTT
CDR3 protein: CASSEGQGAEPQHF

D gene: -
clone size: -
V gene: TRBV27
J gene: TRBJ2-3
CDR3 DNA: TGTGCCAGCAGTTTAGGGTTGACAGATACGCAGTATTTT
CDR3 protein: CASSLGLTDTQYF

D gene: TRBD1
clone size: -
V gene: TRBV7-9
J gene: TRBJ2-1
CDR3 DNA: TGTGCCAGCAGCCCCAGGGGGTTTGGCCTTAATGAGCAGTTCTTC
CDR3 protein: CASSPRGFGLNEQFF

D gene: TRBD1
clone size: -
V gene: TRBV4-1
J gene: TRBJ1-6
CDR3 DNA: TGCGCCAGCAGCCAGGGGGACAGCGGAAATTCACCCCTCCACTTT
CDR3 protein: CASSQGDSGNSPLHF

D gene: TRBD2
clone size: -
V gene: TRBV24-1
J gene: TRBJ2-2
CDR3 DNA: TGTGCCACCAGAGAGGGAGGGCCAATCACCGGGGAGCTGTTTTTT
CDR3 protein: CATREGGPITGELFF

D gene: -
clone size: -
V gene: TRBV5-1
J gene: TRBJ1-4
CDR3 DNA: TGCGCCAGCAGCTCGCTGGGCGGATCTAATGAAAAACTGTTTTTT
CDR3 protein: CASSSLGGSNEKLFF

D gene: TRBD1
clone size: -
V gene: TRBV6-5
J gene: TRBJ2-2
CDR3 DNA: TGTGCCAGCGGAAGGGACAGGCAGACCGGGGAGCTGTTTTTT
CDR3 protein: CASGRDRQTGELFF

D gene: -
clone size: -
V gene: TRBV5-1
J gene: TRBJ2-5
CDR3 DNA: TGCGCCAGCAGCTCCTTATCGGATGCGACCCAGTACTTC
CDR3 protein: CASSSLSDATQYF

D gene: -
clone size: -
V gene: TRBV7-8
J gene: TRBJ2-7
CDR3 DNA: TGTGCCAGCAGCTTAGCTGTGTCAGCCGAGCAGTACTTC
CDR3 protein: CASSLAVSAEQYF

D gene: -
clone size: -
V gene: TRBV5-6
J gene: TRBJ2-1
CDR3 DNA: TGTGCCAGCAGCTTCTCTAGCAGGAATGAGCAGTTCTTC
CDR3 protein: CASSFSSRNEQFF

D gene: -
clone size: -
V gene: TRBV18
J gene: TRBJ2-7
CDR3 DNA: TGTGCCAGCTCACCGGACGGGGGGCAGCGGGGCGAGCAGTACTTC
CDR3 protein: CASSPDGGQRGEQYF

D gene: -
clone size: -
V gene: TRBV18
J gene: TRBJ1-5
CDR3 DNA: TGTGCCAGCTCACCGAGCGGGAATCAGCCCCAGCATTTT
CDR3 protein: CASSPSGNQPQHF

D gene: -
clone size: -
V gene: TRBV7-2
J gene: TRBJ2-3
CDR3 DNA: TGTGCCAGCAGCCTCAGAGGTACTACCGCAGATACGCAGTATTTT
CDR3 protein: CASSLRGTTADTQYF

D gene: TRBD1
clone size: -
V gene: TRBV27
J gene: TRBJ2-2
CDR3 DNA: TGTGCCAGCAGTCCTCAAACAGGGGGCGGCACCGGGGAGCTGTTTTTT
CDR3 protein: CASSPQTGGGTGELFF

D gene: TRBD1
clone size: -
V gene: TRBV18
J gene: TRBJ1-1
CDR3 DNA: TGTGCCAGCTCACCGGCCGGGACAGGGGGCGGAGAAGCTTTCTTT
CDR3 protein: CASSPAGTGGGEAFF

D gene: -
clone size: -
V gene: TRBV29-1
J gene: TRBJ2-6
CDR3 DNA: TGCAGCGTTAGAACAGGGTCTGGGGCCAACGTCCTGACTTTC
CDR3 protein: CSVRTGSGANVLTF

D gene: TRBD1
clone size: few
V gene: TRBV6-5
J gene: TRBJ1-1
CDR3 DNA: TGTGCCAGCAGTTCGCGACAGGGGAAGCCTTTCTTT
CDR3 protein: CASSSRQGKPFF

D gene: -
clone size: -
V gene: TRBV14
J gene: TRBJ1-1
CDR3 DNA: TGTGCCAGCAGCCAGGACGTCCTGGACACTGAAGCTTTCTTT
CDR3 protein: CASSQDVLDTEAFF

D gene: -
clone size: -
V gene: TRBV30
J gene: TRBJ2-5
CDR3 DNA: TGTGCCTGGAGTGTAGTGTCCAAAGAGACCCAGTACTTC
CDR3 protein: CAWSVVSKETQYF

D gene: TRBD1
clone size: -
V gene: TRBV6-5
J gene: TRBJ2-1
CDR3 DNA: TGTGCCAGCAGTTACTCCGGGACAGGGGGCTTGGATGAGCAGTTCTTC
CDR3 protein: CASSYSGTGGLDEQFF

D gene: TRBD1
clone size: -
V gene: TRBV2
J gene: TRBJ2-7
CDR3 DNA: TGTGCCAGCAGAGAGGACAGGGTGAGCAACGAGCAGTACTTC
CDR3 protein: CASREDRVSNEQYF

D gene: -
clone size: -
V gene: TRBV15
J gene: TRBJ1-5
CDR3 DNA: TGTGCCACCAGAGGGCAAAATCAGCCCCAGCATTTT
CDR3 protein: CATRGQNQPQHF

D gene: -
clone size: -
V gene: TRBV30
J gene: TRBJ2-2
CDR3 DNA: TGTGCCTGGAGGCGGGCGACCGGGGAGCTGTTTTTT
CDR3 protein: CAWRRATGELFF

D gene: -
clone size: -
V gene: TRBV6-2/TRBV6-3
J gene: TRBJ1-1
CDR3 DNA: TGTGCCAGCAGTCGCGGACGGTTTGAAGCTTTCTTT
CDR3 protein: CASSRGRFEAFF

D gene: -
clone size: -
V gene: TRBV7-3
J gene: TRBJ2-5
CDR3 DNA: TGTGCCAGCAGCTTGGGGCTAGGGGAGACCCAGTACTTC
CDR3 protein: CASSLGLGETQYF

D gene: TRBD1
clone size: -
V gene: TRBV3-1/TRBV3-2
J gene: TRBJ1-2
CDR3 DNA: TGTGCCAGCAGCCAGGGCAGGGGGATCTATGGCTACACCTTC
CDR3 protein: CASSQGRGIYGYTF

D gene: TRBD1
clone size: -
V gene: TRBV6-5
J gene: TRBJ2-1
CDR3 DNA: TGTGCCAGCAACTCCGGGACAGGGCACTACAATGAGCAGTTCTTC
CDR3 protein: CASNSGTGHYNEQFF

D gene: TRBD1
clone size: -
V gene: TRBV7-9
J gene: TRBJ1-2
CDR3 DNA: TGTGCCAGCAGCCCAACGGGACAGAACTATGGCTACACCTTC
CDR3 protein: CASSPTGQNYGYTF

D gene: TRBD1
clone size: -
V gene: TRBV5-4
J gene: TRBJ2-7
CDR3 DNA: TGTGCCAGCAGCGGGGGACAGGGGCTCTACGAGCAGTACTTC
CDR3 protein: CASSGGQGLYEQYF